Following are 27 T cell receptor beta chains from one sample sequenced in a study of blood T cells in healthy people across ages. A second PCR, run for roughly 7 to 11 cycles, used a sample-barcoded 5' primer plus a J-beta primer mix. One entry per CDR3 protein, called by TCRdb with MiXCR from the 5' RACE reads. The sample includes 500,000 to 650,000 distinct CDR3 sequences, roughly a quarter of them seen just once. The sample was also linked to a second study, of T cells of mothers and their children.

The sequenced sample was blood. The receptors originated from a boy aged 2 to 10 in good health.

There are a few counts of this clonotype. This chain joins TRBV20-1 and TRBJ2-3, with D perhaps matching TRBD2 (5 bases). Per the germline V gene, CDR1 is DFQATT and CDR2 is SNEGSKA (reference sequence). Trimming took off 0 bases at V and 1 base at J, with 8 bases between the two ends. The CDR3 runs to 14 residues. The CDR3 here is CSARDQAGTDTQYF. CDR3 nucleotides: TGCAGTGCTAGAGATCAAGCGGGCACAGATACGCAGTATTTT.

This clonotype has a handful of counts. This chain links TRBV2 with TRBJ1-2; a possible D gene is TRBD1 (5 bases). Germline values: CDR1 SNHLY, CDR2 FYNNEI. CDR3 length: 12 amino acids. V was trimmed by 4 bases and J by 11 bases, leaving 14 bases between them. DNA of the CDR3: TGTGCCAGCAGTGGAGGGGTGTTGCCTTACACCTTC. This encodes CASSGGVLPYTF.

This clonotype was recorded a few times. CDR3 nucleotide sequence: TGTGCCACCAGTGATTTGATGGGCGAGACCCAGTACTTC. Protein product: CATSDLMGETQYF. The V and J genes are TRBV24-1 and TRBJ2-5; no clear D gene. Germline CDR1 reads KGHDR; CDR2 reads SFDVKD. Between the trimmed V and J ends, which lost 0 bases and 5 bases, there was a span of 6 bases. The CDR3 totals 13 residues.

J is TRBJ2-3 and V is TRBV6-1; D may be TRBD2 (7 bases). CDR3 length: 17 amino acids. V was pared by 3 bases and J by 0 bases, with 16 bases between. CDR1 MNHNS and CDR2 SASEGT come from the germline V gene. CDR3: CASSDGGTSRSTDTQYF. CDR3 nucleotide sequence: TGTGCCAGCAGTGACGGGGGGACATCCCGGAGCACAGATACGCAGTATTTT.

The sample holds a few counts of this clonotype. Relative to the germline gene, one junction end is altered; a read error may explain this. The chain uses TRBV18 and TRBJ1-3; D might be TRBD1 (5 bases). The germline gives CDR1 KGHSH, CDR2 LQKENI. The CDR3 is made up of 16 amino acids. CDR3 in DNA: TGTGCCAGCTCACCACCGACGCAGGGATCTGCAAACACCATATATTTT. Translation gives CASSPPTQGSANTIYF.

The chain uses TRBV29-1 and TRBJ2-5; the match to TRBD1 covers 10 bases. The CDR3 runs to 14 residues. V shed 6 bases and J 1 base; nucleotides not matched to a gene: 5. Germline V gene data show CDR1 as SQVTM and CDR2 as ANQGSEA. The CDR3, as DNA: TGCAGCGTCCGGGACAGGGGATCCCAAGAGACCCAGTACTTC. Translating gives CSVRDRGSQETQYF.

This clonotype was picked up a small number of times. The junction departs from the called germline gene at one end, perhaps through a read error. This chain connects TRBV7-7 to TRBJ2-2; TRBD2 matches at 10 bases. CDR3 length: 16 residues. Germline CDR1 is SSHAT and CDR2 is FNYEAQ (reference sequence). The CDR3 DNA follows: TGTGCTAGCAGCTTAGCGGGGGGCCCGCCCACCGGGGAGCTGTTTTTT. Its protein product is CASSLAGGPPTGELFF.

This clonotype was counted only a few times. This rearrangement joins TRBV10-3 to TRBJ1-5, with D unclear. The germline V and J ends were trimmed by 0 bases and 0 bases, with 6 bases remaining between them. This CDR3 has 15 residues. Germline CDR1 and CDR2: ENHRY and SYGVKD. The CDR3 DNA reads TGTGCCATCAGTGAGTCTTGGTATAGCAATCAGCCCCAGCATTTT. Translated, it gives CAISESWYSNQPQHF.

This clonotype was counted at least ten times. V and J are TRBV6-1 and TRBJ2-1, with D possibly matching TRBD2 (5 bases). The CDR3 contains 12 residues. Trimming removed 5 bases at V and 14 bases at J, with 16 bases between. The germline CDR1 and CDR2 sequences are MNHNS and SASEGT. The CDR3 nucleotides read TGTGCCAGCAGTTCGGGCCCCGGAGGAGAGTTCTTC. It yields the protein CASSSGPGGEFF.

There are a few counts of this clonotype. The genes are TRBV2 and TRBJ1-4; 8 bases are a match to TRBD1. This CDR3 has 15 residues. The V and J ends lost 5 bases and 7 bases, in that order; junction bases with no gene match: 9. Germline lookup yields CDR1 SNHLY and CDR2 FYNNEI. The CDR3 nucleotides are TGTGCCAGCAGTCCACAGGGGGGTGTTGTTGAAAAACTGTTTTTT. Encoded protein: CASSPQGGVVEKLFF. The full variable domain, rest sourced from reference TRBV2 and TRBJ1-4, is EPEVTQTPSHQVTQMGQEVILRCVPISNHLYFYWYRQILGQKVEFLVSFYNNEISEKSEIFDDQFSVERPDGSNFTLKIRSTKLEDSAMYFCASSPQGGVVEKLFFGSGTQLSVL.

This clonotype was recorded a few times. The CDR3 coding sequence is TGCAGCGTTCAACGGCCACCACAAGAGACCCAGTACTTC. This encodes CSVQRPPQETQYF. This chain uses TRBV29-1 with TRBJ2-5; D not certain. This CDR3 has 13 amino acids. Germline CDR1 reads SQVTM; CDR2 reads ANQGSEA. V gave up 5 bases and J gave up 2 bases, with 12 bases separating them.

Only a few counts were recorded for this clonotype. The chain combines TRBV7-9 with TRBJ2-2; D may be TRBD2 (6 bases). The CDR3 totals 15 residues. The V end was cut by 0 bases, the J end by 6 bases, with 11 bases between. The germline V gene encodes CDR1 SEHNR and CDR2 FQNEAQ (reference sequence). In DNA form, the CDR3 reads TGTGCCAGCAGCTTAGCAGGGGAGGAGGCCGGGGAGCTGTTTTTT. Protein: CASSLAGEEAGELFF.

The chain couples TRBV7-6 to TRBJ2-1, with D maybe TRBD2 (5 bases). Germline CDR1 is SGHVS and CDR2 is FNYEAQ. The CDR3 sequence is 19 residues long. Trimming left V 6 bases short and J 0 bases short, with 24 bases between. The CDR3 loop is CASSQPRGGLTSSYNEQFF. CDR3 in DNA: TGTGCCAGCAGTCAGCCCCGGGGTGGACTTACAAGCTCCTACAATGAGCAGTTCTTC.

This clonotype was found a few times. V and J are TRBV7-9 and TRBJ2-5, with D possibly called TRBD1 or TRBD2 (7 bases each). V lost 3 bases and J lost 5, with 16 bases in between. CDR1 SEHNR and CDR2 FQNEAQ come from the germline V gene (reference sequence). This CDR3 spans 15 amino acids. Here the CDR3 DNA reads TGTGCCAGCAGCTTGCCGACAGGGAGGGTGGAGACCCAGTACTTC. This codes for CASSLPTGRVETQYF.

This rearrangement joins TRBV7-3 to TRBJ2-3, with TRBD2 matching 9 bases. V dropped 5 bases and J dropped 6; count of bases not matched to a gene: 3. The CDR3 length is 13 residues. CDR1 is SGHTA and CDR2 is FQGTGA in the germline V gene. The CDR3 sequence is CASSQGTSDTQYF. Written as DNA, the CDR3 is TGTGCCAGCAGCCAGGGGACTAGCGATACGCAGTATTTT.

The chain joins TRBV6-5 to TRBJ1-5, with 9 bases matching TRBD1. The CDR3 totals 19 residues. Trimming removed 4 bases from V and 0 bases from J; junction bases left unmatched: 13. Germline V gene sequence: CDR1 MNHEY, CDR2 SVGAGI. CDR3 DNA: TGTGCCAGCAGTTTTCCTCCGGGGACAGGGCGTTATAGCAATCAGCCCCAGCATTTT. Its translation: CASSFPPGTGRYSNQPQHF.

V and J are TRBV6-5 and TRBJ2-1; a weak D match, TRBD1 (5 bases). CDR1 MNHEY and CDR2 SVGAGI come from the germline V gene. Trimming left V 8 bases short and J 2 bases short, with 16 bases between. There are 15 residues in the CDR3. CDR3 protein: CASSQVRATYNEQFF. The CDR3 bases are TGTGCCAGCTCCCAAGTCAGGGCCACCTACAATGAGCAGTTCTTC.

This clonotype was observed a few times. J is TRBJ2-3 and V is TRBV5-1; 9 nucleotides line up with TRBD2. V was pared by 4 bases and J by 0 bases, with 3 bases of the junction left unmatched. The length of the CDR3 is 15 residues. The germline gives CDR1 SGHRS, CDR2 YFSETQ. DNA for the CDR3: TGCGCCAGCAGCCCTAGCGGGGAGAGCACAGATACGCAGTATTTT. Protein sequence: CASSPSGESTDTQYF.

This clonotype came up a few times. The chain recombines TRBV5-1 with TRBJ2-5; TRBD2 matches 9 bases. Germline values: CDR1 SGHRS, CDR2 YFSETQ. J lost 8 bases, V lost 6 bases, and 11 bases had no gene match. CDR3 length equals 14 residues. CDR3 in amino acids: CASTASGGTETQYF. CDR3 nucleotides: TGCGCCAGCACGGCGAGCGGGGGGACCGAAACCCAGTACTTC.

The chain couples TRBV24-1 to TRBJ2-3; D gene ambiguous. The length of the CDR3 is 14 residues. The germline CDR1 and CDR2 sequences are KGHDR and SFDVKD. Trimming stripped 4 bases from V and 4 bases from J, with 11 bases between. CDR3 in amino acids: CATSEGNSPDTQYF. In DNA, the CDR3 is TGTGCCACCAGTGAAGGGAATAGCCCAGATACGCAGTATTTT.

CDR3 DNA sequence: TGTGCCAGCAGTTTATATCCAGGGGATATGGCAAACTATGGCTACACCTTC. Its protein product is CASSLYPGDMANYGYTF. The rearrangement links TRBV27 to TRBJ1-2; a possible D gene is TRBD1 (6 bases). V lost 1 base and J 2 bases, leaving 17 bases between the germline ends. The CDR3 runs to 17 residues. From germline, CDR1 is MNHEY and CDR2 SMNVEV (reference sequence).

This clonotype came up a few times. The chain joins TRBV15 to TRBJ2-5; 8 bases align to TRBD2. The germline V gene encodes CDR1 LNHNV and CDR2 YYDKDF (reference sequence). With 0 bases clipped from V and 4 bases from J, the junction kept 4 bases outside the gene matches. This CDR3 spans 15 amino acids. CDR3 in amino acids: CATSRDWLAGETQYF. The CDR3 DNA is TGTGCCACCAGCAGAGATTGGCTAGCGGGAGAGACCCAGTACTTC. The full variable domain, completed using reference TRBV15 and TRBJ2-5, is DAMVIQNPRYQVTQFGKPVTLSCSQTLNHNVMYWYQQKSSQAPKLLFHYYDKDFNNEADTPDNFQSRRPNTSFCFLDIRSPGLGDTAMYLCATSRDWLAGETQYFGPGTRLLVL.

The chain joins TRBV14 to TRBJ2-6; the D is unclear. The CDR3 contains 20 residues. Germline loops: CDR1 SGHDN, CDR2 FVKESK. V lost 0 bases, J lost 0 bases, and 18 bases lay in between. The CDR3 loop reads CASSQDFRRPVNSGANVLTF. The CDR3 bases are TGTGCCAGCAGCCAAGATTTCCGGCGGCCCGTAAACTCTGGGGCCAACGTCCTGACTTTC.

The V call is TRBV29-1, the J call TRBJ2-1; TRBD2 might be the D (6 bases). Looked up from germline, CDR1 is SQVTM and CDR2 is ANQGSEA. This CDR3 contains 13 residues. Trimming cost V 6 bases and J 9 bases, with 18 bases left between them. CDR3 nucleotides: TGCAGCGTCGCGGGACTCCCTCCCAGTGAGCAGTTCTTC. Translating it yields CSVAGLPPSEQFF.

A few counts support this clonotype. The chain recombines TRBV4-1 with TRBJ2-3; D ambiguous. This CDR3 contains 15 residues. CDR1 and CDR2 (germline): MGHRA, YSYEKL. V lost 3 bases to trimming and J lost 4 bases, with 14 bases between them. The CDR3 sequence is CASSHSLTPADTQYF. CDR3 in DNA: TGCGCCAGCAGCCATAGCCTCACCCCGGCAGATACGCAGTATTTT.

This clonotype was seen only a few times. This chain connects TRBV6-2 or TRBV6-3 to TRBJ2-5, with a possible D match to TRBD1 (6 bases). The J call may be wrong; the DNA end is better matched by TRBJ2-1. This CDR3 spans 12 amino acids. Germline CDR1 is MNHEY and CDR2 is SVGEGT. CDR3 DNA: TGTGCCAGCACCTACTCCAGGGGTGAGCAGTTCTTC. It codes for CASTYSRGEQFF.

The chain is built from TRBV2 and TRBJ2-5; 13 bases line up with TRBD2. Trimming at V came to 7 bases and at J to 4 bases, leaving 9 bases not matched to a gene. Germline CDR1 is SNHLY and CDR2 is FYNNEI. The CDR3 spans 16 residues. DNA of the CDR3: TGTGCCAGCACCCGGGGACTAGCGGGGTTCCGAGAGACCCAGTACTTC. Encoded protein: CASTRGLAGFRETQYF.